The source of this TCR beta chain is a study of CD8 T cells in ankylosing spondylitis (dated by TCRdb to the late 2010s). About the full investigation: To find TCR variants linked to disease, the study profiled T cell receptor beta repertoires in ankylosing spondylitis patients and healthy donors. Peripheral blood samples were taken, and synovial fluid was additionally collected from ankylosing spondylitis patients. In total, the full study cohort was made up of 85 to 140 healthy donors and 20 to 25 ankylosing spondylitis patients. The paper's findings and limits, for the study overall: In peripheral blood, the disease-linked clones were found at relatively low frequencies and had a CD8+ phenotype. According to the report, matched synovial fluid samples from ankylosing spondylitis patients were significantly enriched for the disease-linked clones. Blood from ankylosing spondylitis patients appeared to be characterized by a TCR beta motif composed of under ten highly homologous amino acid variants. Some motif variants had previously been reported in the synovial fluid and blood of reactive arthritis patients, which suggests shared mechanisms of disease initiation.

This clonotype was counted ten times or more. The antigen it binds to is not known. Base qualities are missing; no much larger clone stands one base away. Spanning cysteine to phenylalanine, the CDR3 consists of 15 amino acids. Only the CDR3 region is kept as DNA, spanning 45 bases read in frame from base 1. Per the germline V gene, MGHRA is the CDR1 and YSYEKL is the CDR2. Clipping removes 0 bases from V and 4 bases from J, with 4 as the unmatched junction base count. Sequenced on an Illumina HiSeq 2500. Quantitative 5'-RACE with molecular barcodes was the method used to prepare the TCR beta libraries. In the paper's pipeline: A new computational method based on a probabilistic model of VDJ rearrangement was used to identify disease-linked TCR variants. The public reads were run again by TCRdb, first through fastp at Q25 and then through MiXCR, and only productive beta chains were kept. CDR3 protein duplicates are merged, each entry listing the most common genes and DNA. The V and J calls and clone size are TCRdb's, not the authors'. The sample data list 150,000 to 200,000 distinct CDR3 sequences, and 10% to 15% of these were observed just once. Approximately 10% of the sample comes from the top ten.

Recombination joined TRBV4-1 with TRBJ1-1, with TRBD1 identical over 8 junction bases. This TCR came from a female donor with ankylosing spondylitis or in good health (not recorded which). The sample taken for sequencing was blood, either unsorted or a sorted T cell fraction (not recorded which). The nucleotide sequence is TGCGCCAGCAGCCAAGAGGACAGGGACGGCACTGAAGCTTTCTTT. This encodes CASSQEDRDGTEAFF.